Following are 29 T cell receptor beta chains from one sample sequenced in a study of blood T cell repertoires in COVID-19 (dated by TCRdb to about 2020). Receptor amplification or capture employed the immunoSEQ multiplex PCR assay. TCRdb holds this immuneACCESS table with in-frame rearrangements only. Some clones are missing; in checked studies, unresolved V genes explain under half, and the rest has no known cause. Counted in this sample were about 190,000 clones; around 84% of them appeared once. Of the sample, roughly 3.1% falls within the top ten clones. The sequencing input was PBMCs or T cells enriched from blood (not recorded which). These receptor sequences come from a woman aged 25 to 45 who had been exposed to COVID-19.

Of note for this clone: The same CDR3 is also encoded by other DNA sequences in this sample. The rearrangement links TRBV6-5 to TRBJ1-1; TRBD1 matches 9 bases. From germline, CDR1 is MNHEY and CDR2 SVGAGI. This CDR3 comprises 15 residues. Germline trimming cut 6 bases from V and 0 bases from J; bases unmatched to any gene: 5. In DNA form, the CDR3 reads TGTGCCAGCAGAGATAGGGACAGGGTGAACACTGAAGCTTTCTTT. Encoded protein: CASRDRDRVNTEAFF.

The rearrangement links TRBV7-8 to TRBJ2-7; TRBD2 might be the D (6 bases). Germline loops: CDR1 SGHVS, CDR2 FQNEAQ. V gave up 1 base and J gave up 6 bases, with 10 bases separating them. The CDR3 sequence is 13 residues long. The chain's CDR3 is CASSLEGGAEQYF. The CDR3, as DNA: TGTGCCAGCAGCTTAGAAGGAGGGGCCGAGCAGTACTTC.

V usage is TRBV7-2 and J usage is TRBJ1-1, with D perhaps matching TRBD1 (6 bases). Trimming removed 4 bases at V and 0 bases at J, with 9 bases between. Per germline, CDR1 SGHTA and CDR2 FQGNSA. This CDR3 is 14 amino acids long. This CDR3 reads CASSSGHLNTEAFF. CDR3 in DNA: TGTGCCAGCAGCTCGGGACATTTGAACACTGAAGCTTTCTTT. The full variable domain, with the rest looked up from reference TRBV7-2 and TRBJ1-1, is GAGVSQSPSNKVTEKGKDVELRCDPISGHTALYWYRQSLGQGLEFLIYFQGNSAPDKSGLPSDRFSAERTGGSVSTLTIQRTQQEDSAVYLCASSSGHLNTEAFFGQGTRLTVV.

This CDR3 is CASSKQGFLNYGYTF. Written as DNA, the CDR3 is TGTGCCAGCAGTAAACAGGGTTTCCTTAACTATGGCTACACCTTC. The rearrangement joins TRBV6-5 to TRBJ1-2; the D gene is possibly TRBD1 (6 bases). Germline loops: CDR1 MNHEY, CDR2 SVGAGI. This CDR3 contains 15 residues. The germline V and J ends were trimmed by 5 bases and 1 base, with 14 bases remaining between them.

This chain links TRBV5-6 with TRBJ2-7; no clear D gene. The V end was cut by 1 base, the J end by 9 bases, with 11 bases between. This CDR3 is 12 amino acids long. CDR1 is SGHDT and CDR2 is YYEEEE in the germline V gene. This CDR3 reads CASSLNRGGQYF. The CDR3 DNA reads TGTGCCAGCAGCTTGAACCGAGGCGGGCAGTACTTC.

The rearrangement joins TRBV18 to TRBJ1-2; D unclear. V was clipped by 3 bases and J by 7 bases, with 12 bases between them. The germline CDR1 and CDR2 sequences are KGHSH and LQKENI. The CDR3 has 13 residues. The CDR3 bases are TGTGCCAGCTCACCTCCTGCCTCGGGTGGCTACACCTTC. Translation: CASSPPASGGYTF.

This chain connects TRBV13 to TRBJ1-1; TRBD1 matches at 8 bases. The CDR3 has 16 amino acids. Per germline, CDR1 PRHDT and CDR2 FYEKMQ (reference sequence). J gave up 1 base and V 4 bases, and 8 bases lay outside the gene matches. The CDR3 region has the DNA TGTGCCAGCAGCTCGACAGGGGAAAAGGGGAACACTGAAGCTTTCTTT. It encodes CASSSTGEKGNTEAFF.

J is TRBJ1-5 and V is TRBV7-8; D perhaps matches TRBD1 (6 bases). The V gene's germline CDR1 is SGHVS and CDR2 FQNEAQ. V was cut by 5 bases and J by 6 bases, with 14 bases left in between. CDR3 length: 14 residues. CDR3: CASSQRTVIQPQHF. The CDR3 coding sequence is TGTGCCAGCAGCCAAAGGACAGTTATTCAGCCCCAGCATTTT.

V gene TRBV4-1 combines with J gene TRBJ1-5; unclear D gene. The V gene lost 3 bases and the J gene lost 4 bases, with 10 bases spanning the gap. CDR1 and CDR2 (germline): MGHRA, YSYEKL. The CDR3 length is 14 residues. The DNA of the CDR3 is TGCGCCAGCAGCCATGAACAGCAGAATCAGCCCCAGCATTTT. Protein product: CASSHEQQNQPQHF.

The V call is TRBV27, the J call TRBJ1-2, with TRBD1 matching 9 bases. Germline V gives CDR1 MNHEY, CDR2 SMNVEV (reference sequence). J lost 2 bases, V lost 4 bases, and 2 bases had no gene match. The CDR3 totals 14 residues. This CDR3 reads CASSWGTGNYGYTF. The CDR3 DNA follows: TGTGCCAGCAGTTGGGGGACAGGGAACTATGGCTACACCTTC.

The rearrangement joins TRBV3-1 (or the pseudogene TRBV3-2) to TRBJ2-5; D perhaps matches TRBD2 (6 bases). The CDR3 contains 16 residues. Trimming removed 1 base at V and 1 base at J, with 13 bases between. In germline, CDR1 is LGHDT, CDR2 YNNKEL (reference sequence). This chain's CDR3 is CASSQGTPGLQETQYF. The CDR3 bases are TGTGCCAGCAGCCAAGGAACACCGGGACTCCAAGAGACCCAGTACTTC.

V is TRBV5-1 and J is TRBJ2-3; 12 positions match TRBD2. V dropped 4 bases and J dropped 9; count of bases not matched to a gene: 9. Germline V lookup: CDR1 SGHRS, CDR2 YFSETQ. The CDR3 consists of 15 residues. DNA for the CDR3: TGCGCCAGCAGCCTGGCTAGCGGGGGGGCCCGGACGCAGTATTTT. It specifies CASSLASGGARTQYF.

In DNA, the CDR3 is TGTGCCAGCAGCGCCGGGTCATCTAGCACAGATACGCAGTATTTT. This encodes CASSAGSSSTDTQYF. The gene calls are TRBV5-8 and TRBJ2-3; D gene ambiguous. CDR1 and CDR2 (germline): SGHTS, YDEGEE. This CDR3 has 15 amino acids. The V and J ends lost 4 bases and 0 bases respectively, with 12 bases between them.

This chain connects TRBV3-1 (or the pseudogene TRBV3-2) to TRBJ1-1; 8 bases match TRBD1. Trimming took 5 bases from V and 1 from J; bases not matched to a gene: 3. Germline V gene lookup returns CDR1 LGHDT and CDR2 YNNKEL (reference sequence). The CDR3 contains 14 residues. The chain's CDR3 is CASSAGQGNTEAFF. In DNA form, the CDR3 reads TGTGCCAGCAGCGCTGGACAGGGGAACACTGAAGCTTTCTTT.

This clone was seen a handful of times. The CDR3 DNA reads TGTGCCAGCAGCGTAGGGGGCAGAACCTTGTGGGGTTCTAGCACAGATACGCAGTATTTT. Translation: CASSVGGRTLWGSSTDTQYF. The chain uses TRBV9 and TRBJ2-3; D possibly corresponds to TRBD1 (5 bases). Germline CDR1 is SGDLS and CDR2 is YYNGEE. CDR3 length: 20 amino acids. The V end was cut by 0 bases, the J end by 0 bases, with 23 bases between.

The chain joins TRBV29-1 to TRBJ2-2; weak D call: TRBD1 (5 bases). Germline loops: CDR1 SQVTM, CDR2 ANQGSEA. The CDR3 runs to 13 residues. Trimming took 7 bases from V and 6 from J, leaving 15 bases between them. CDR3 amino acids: CSAGFQGAGELFF. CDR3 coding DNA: TGCAGCGCCGGGTTTCAGGGCGCCGGGGAGCTGTTTTTT.

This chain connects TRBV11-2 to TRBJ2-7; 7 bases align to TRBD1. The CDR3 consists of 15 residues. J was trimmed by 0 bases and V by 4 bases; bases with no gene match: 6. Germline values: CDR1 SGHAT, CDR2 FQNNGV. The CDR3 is CASSSHRGLSYEQYF. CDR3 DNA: TGTGCCAGCAGCTCGCACAGGGGCCTCTCCTACGAGCAGTACTTC.

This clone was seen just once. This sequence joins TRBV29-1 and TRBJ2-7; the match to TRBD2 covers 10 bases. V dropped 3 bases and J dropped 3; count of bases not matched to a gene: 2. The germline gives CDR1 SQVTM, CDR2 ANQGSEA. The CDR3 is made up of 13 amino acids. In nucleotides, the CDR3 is TGCAGCGTTGACGCTAGCGGGGGCTACGAGCAGTACTTC. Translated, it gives CSVDASGGYEQYF.

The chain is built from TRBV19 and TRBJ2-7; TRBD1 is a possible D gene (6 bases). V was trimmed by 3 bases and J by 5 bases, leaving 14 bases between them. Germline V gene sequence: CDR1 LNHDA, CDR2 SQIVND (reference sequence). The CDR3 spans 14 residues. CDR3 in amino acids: CASSISPWTDEQYF. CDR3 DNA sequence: TGTGCCAGTAGTATTTCACCCTGGACAGACGAGCAGTACTTC.

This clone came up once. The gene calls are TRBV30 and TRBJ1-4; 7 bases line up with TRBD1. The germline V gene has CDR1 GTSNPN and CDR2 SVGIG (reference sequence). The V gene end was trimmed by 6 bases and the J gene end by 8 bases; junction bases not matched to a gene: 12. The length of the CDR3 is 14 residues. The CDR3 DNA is TGTGCCTGTAAACAGGGGCAGTCAATCGAAAAACTGTTTTTT. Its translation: CACKQGQSIEKLFF.

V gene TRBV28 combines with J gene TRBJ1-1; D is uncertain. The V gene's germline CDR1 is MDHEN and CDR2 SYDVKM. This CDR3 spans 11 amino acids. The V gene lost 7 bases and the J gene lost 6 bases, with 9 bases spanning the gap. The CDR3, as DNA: TGTGCCAGCATGAGTTTAGCTGAAGCTTTCTTT. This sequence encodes CASMSLAEAFF.

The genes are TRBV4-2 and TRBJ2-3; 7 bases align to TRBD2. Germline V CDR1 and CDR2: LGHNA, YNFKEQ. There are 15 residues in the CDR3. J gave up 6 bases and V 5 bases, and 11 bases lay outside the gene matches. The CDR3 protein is CASSRTRADGDTQYF. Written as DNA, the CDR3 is TGTGCCAGCAGCAGGACTAGGGCCGATGGGGATACGCAGTATTTT.

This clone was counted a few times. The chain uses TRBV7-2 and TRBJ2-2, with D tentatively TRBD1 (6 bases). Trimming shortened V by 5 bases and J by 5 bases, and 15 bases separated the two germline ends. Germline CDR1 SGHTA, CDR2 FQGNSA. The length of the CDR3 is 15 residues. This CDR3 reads CASSLRQAQTGELFF. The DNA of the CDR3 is TGTGCCAGCAGCCTCCGACAGGCACAGACCGGGGAGCTGTTTTTT.

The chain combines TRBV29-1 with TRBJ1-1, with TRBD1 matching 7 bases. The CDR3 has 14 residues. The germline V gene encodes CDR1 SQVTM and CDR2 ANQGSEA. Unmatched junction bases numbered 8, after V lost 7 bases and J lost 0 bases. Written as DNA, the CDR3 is TGCAGCGGGGTAGGGACAGTCATGAACACTGAAGCTTTCTTT. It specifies CSGVGTVMNTEAFF.

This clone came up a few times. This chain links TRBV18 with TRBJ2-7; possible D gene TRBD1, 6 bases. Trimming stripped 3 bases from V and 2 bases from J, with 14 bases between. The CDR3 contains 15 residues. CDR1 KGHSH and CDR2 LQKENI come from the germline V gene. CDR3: CASSPGLTGPYEQYF. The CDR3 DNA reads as TGTGCCAGCTCACCGGGGTTGACAGGACCCTACGAGCAGTACTTC.

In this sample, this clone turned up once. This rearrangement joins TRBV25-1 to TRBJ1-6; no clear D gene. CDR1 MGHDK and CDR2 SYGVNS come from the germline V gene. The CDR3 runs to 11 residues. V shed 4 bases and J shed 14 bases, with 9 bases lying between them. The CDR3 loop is CASSGPVALHF. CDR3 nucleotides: TGTGCCAGCAGTGGTCCGGTAGCCCTCCACTTT.

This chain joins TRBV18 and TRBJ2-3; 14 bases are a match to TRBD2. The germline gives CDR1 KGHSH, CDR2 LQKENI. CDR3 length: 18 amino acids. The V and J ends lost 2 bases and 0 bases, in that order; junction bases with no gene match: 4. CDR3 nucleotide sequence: TGTGCCAGCTCACCATGGACTAGCGGGGGGTTTAGCACAGATACGCAGTATTTT. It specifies CASSPWTSGGFSTDTQYF.

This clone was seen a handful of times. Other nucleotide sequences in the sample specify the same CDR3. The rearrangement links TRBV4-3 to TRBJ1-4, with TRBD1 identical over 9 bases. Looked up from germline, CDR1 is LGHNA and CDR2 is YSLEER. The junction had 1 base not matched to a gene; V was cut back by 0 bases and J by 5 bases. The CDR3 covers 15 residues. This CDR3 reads CASSQEGQGNEKLFF. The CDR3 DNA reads TGCGCCAGCAGCCAAGAGGGACAGGGAAATGAAAAACTGTTTTTT.

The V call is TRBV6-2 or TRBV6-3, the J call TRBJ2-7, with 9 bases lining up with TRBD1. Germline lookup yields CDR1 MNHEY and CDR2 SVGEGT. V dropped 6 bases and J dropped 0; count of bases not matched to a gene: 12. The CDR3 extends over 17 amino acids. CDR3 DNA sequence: TGTGCCAGCAGCTTACTCGGGACAGGGCGAAGCTCCTACGAGCAGTACTTC. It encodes CASSLLGTGRSSYEQYF.